This T cell receptor beta chain was recorded in a study of blood T cells in healthy people across ages. A sample-barcoded 5' primer and a J-beta primer mix were used in a second PCR of roughly 7 to 11 cycles. Each single sample gave us at least 2.5 million CDR3-containing paired-end reads. TCRdb re-analysed the 5' RACE reads in MiXCR, keeping a single row per CDR3 protein. The table lists more than 1 million distinct CDR3 sequences, more than 35% of them singletons. Sequencing was carried out using blood. The receptor comes from a woman between 55 and 75 years old in good health.

This CDR3 is CASSQDRDSNRGGEKLFF. CDR3 in DNA: TGTGCCAGCAGCCAAGATCGTGATAGTAACAGGGGCGGTGAAAAACTGTTTTTT. The V gene is TRBV4-2, the J gene TRBJ1-4; 7 bases line up with TRBD1. The CDR3 runs to 18 residues. Germline trimming cut 0 bases from V and 7 bases from J; bases unmatched to any gene: 14. Germline CDR1 LGHNA, CDR2 YNFKEQ.